This T cell receptor beta chain is drawn from a study of neurological immune-mediated disorders. Volunteers attending a blood bank in Maryland, USA, served as healthy controls. V gave up 1 base and J gave up 5 bases; unmatched junction bases: 17. The CDR3 spans 19 residues. Germline V gene data show CDR1 as DFQATT and CDR2 as SNEGSKA (reference sequence). This clonotype was seen ten or more times. Its antigen is unknown. The study's findings and limits: The study found no CDR3 amino acid sequences shared by expanded clones across subjects, suggesting private repertoires in all groups.

cDNA synthesis was performed by 5'RACE with 10-nucleotide random UMIs. In each sequencing run, over 170 million TCR-beta sequences were generated from 15-18 subjects. TCRdb recomputed calls from the 5' RACE reads with MiXCR, one row per CDR3 protein. The sample has 15,000 to 20,000 distinct CDR3 sequences, about 10% seen once. This clonotype was obtained from a woman in her forties or fifties in good health. V usage is TRBV20-1 and J usage is TRBJ1-4; 9 bases match TRBD1. The sample comprised CD8+ T cells from blood. The CDR3 loop reads CSARVVPGQGVLRNEKLFF. Written as DNA, the CDR3 is TGCAGTGCTAGAGTCGTACCGGGACAGGGCGTACTAAGGAATGAAAAACTGTTTTTT.